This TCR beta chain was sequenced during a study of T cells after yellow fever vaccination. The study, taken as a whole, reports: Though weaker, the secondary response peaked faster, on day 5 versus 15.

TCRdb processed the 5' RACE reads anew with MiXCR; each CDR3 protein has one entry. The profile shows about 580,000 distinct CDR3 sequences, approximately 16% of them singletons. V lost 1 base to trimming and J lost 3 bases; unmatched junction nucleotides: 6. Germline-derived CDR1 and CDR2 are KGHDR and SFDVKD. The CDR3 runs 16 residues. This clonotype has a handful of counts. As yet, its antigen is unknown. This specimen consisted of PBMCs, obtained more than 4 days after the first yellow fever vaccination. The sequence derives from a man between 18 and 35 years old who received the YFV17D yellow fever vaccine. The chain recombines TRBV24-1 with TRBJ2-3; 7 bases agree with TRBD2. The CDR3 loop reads CATSDLAGSRTDTQYF. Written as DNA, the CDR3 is TGTGCCACCAGTGATTTAGCGGGGAGTAGAACAGATACGCAGTATTTT.